The 9 T cell receptor beta chains listed next were all sequenced from one sample in a study of monozygotic twins with inflammatory bowel disease. Using the 5' RACE reads, TCRdb records one entry per CDR3 protein without DNA. This sample's clone table lists about 330,000 distinct CDR3 sequences. The specimen was blood. All receptors come from a human donor with ulcerative colitis or Crohn's disease, or a healthy co-twin of an affected twin (not recorded which).

V and J are TRBV29-1 and TRBJ2-7; TCRdb returns TRBD2, unconfirmable since there is no DNA. This CDR3 comprises 15 residues. The germline V gene encodes CDR1 SQVTM and CDR2 ANQGSEA. CDR3 sequence: CSVELVRGRDYEQYF.

The chain's CDR3 is CASRTGQLGDTQYF. The chain combines TRBV5-1 with TRBJ2-3; absent DNA, TCRdb's TRBD1 call cannot be checked. This CDR3 spans 14 amino acids. The V gene's germline CDR1 is SGHRS and CDR2 YFSETQ. Based on the CDR3 plus reference TRBV5-1 and TRBJ2-3, the full variable domain is KAGVTQTPRYLIKTRGQQVTLSCSPISGHRSVSWYQQTPGQGLQFLFEYFSETQRNKGNFPGRFSGRQFSNSRSEMNVSTLELGDSALYLCASRTGQLGDTQYFGPGTRLTVL.

This sequence joins TRBV10-3 and TRBJ2-7; the D gene TCRdb calls, TRBD1, cannot be checked with no DNA. CDR3 length: 13 amino acids. The germline V gene has CDR1 ENHRY and CDR2 SYGVKD. The CDR3 spells CAISDREVYEQYF.

The chain uses TRBV6-2 or TRBV6-3 and TRBJ1-2. Germline V gene lookup returns CDR1 MNHEY and CDR2 SVGEGT. The CDR3 has 14 residues. CDR3 loop: CASSPTGKNYGYTF.

V usage is TRBV5-1 and J usage is TRBJ2-7; absent DNA, TCRdb's TRBD1 call cannot be checked. Per germline, CDR1 SGHRS and CDR2 YFSETQ. This CDR3 spans 14 amino acids. The CDR3: CASRAGQGSYEQYF. Full variable domain (rest looked up from reference TRBV5-1 and TRBJ2-7): KAGVTQTPRYLIKTRGQQVTLSCSPISGHRSVSWYQQTPGQGLQFLFEYFSETQRNKGNFPGRFSGRQFSNSRSEMNVSTLELGDSALYLCASRAGQGSYEQYFGPGTRLTVT.

The V call is TRBV20-1, the J call TRBJ1-1. Germline lookup yields CDR1 DFQATT and CDR2 SNEGSKA (reference sequence). This CDR3 has 12 amino acids. This CDR3 is CSARRGNTEAFF.

The V gene is TRBV20-1, the J gene TRBJ2-3; TCRdb's D gene call, TRBD2, goes unchecked for lack of DNA. Germline loops: CDR1 DFQATT, CDR2 SNEGSKA (reference sequence). The length of the CDR3 is 16 residues. This CDR3 is CSARDLVGGEADTQYF.

The chain combines TRBV29-1 with TRBJ2-3; lacking DNA, the TRBD1 call made by TCRdb goes unchecked. Germline loops: CDR1 SQVTM, CDR2 ANQGSEA. The CDR3 is made up of 14 amino acids. The CDR3 loop is CSVAGGQRGDTQYF.

The rearrangement joins TRBV7-2 to TRBJ2-5; TCRdb's D gene call, TRBD1, goes unchecked for lack of DNA. Germline V lookup: CDR1 SGHTA, CDR2 FQGNSA. The CDR3 has 13 amino acids. The CDR3 here is CASSATGGGTQYF.